Listed below are T cell receptor beta chains from one sample, sequenced in a study of graft-versus-host responses after intestinal transplantation. Assay: immunoSEQ multiplex PCR; the TCRdb copy retains only in-frame clones and omits some. The sample yields tens of thousands of clones, over 85% seen once. Their recognized antigens are unknown. The material sequenced was unstimulated CD8+ T cells sorted from spleen or lymph node cells, taken before intestinal transplant. Every receptor here comes from a human donor who received an intestinal transplant. Each CDR3 is given without its conserved first and last residue.

j_call,v_call,cdr3_aa
TRBJ1-4,TRBV18,ASSPTDRSNEKLF
TRBJ2-2,TRBV10-3,AIGEAGGFTGELF
TRBJ2-7,TRBV5-1,ASSLAESYEQY
TRBJ2-1,TRBV4-2,ASSQGLAGGEQF
TRBJ2-4,TRBV21-1,ASSKALLGGLAKNIQY
TRBJ1-2,TRBV4-1,ASSFGTGNYGYT
TRBJ1-2,TRBV7-9,AGRGENYGYT
TRBJ2-5,TRBV9,ASSVATVARETQY
TRBJ2-1,TRBV29-1,SATQGDNEQF
TRBJ2-1,TRBV14,ASSRAGTPYNEQF
TRBJ2-7,TRBV11-2,ASSLGTGGEQY
TRBJ2-1,TRBV4-2,ASSHIIGQGGEQF
TRBJ2-1,TRBV20-1,SALQRFEQF
TRBJ1-5,TRBV6-5,ASTSSVGQPQH
TRBJ2-1,TRBV19,ASTQGSGTYNEQF
TRBJ1-2,TRBV10-3,AITDITGQRDYGYT
TRBJ2-5,TRBV2,ASSLGMNQETQY
TRBJ2-3,TRBV4-1,ASSTSLAVLDTQY
TRBJ2-3,TRBV7-2,ASSWGQSTDTQY
TRBJ2-5,TRBV5-6,ASSSPGEALETQY
TRBJ2-2,TRBV4-1,ASSQASSGRNTGELF
TRBJ2-5,TRBV6-6,ASQRGSLGETQY
TRBJ2-7,TRBV4-1,ASSQGGQGAHEQY
TRBJ1-1,TRBV30,AWSVLGEGNTEAF
TRBJ2-5,TRBV2,ASSEGQGAIGHQETQY
TRBJ2-1,TRBV2,ATTGLADNEQF
TRBJ2-7,TRBV4-3,ASSQQQGPNSYEQY
TRBJ2-7,TRBV29-1,SVVGTGAYEQY
TRBJ2-7,TRBV5-1,ASSSWSGMEQY
TRBJ2-3,TRBV30,AWSQGLAGPDTQY
TRBJ2-1,TRBV7-2,ASSYLGLAGHNEQF
TRBJ2-3,TRBV2,ATYSGESTDTQY
TRBJ2-6,TRBV7-8,ASSLFGAGGAGANVLT
TRBJ1-2,TRBV11-3,ASGIGDNGYT
TRBJ2-2,TRBV27,ASSLSGSGTGELF
TRBJ1-3,TRBV25-1,ASSVIGGVGNTIY
TRBJ2-7,TRBV29-1,SVEEGAYEQY